Listed below are T cell receptor beta chains from one sample, sequenced in a study of T-cell reconstitution after alpha-beta-depleted transplantation in children. TCRdb used MiXCR to reprocess the PCR reads, holding one entry per CDR3 protein. The repertoire holds about 980,000 distinct CDR3 sequences, with around 30% as singletons. The input for sequencing was PBMCs, mostly from graft donor cells, taken 360 days after TCRalphabeta/CD19-depleted stem cell transplant. Source of these receptors: a boy less than two years old who had a stem cell transplant for SCID, so the T cells may come from the graft donor. The CDR3 runs from the conserved cysteine through the conserved F or W. Each record gives: V gene, D gene, clone size, J gene, CDR3 protein, CDR3 DNA. D genes are given only for firm matches. Expanded clones are given a class, and other clones once, few, many or no size at all.

TRBV12-3/TRBV12-4	TRBD2	once	TRBJ2-5	CASSRPPGGETQYF	TGTGCCAGCAGTCGTCCGCCGGGGGGAGAGACCCAGTACTTC
TRBV10-1	NA	few	TRBJ1-4	CASSDGSTTNEKLFF	TGCGCCAGCAGTGATGGATCTACAACTAATGAAAAACTGTTTTTT
TRBV6-1	TRBD2	few	TRBJ2-1	CASSPEPSGGFNEQFF	TGTGCCAGCAGTCCCGAACCTAGCGGGGGGTTCAATGAGCAGTTCTTC
TRBV7-9	TRBD1	NA	TRBJ2-1	CASSTPGQGINNEQFF	TGTGCCAGCAGCACCCCGGGACAGGGAATCAACAATGAGCAGTTCTTC
TRBV5-8	NA	NA	TRBJ2-5	CASSPWAGELETQYF	TGTGCCAGCAGCCCATGGGCAGGGGAATTGGAGACCCAGTACTTC
TRBV2	NA	few	TRBJ2-7	CASSEAAYEQYF	TGTGCCAGCAGTGAGGCGGCCTACGAGCAGTACTTC
TRBV18	NA	NA	TRBJ2-1	CASSPLVSLEVEQFF	TGTGCCAGCTCACCACTGGTCTCCCTGGAAGTGGAGCAGTTCTTC
TRBV27	NA	many	TRBJ2-7	CASSLVGTATYEQYF	TGTGCCAGCAGTTTAGTCGGGACGGCTACCTACGAGCAGTACTTC
TRBV15	TRBD1	NA	TRBJ1-4	CATSRERGRLEKLFF	TGTGCCACCAGCAGAGAAAGGGGGCGCCTTGAAAAACTGTTTTTT
TRBV5-1	TRBD1	NA	TRBJ2-7	CASKLRIETGTGVYEQYF	TGCGCCAGCAAACTCCGTATTGAAACCGGGACAGGGGTTTACGAGCAGTACTTC
TRBV12-3/TRBV12-4	TRBD2	few	TRBJ2-1	CASSHSGGVHNEQFF	TGTGCCAGCAGCCATAGCGGGGGGGTTCACAATGAGCAGTTCTTC
TRBV10-3	NA	few	TRBJ1-5	CAISRDKGPNQPQHF	TGTGCCATCAGCAGAGACAAGGGGCCGAATCAGCCCCAGCATTTT
TRBV4-1	TRBD2	few	TRBJ2-3	CASSPGTSWTTDTQYF	TGCGCCAGCAGCCCCGGGACTAGCTGGACCACAGATACGCAGTATTTT
TRBV5-6	TRBD1	many	TRBJ2-5	CASSGTGQAEETQYF	TGTGCCAGCAGCGGCACGGGACAGGCGGAAGAGACCCAGTACTTC
TRBV7-9	TRBD2	NA	TRBJ2-3	CASSKTSGGITDTQYF	TGTGCCAGCAGCAAGACTAGCGGGGGGATAACAGATACGCAGTATTTT
TRBV6-5	NA	NA	TRBJ2-3	CASSSYREPPSTDTQYF	TGTGCCAGCAGTTCATATAGGGAACCGCCTAGCACAGATACGCAGTATTTT
TRBV5-1	NA	NA	TRBJ2-5	CASSQSLRQYETQYF	TGCGCCAGCAGCCAGTCTTTGAGACAGTACGAGACCCAGTACTTC
TRBV5-1	NA	NA	TRBJ2-5	CASTRVPTPPKETQYF	TGCGCCAGCACCAGAGTCCCAACACCCCCCAAAGAGACCCAGTACTTC
TRBV7-9	TRBD1	few	TRBJ1-5	CASSASTGGGQPQHF	TGTGCCAGCAGCGCCTCGACAGGGGGGGGTCAGCCCCAGCATTTT
TRBV7-9	NA	NA	TRBJ2-3	CASSLITYTDTQYF	TGTGCCAGCAGCCTCATAACCTACACAGATACGCAGTATTTT
TRBV12-3/TRBV12-4	TRBD1	few	TRBJ2-1	CASSLYPGQVNEQFF	TGTGCCAGCAGTCTCTACCCCGGACAGGTTAATGAGCAGTTCTTC
TRBV20-1	NA	many	TRBJ2-7	CSARDRYRGYEQYF	TGCAGTGCTAGAGACCGATATCGAGGCTACGAGCAGTACTTC
TRBV28	NA	NA	TRBJ2-5	CASSLSGTIGETQYF	TGTGCCAGCAGTTTAAGTGGGACAATCGGGGAGACCCAGTACTTC
TRBV3-1	NA	NA	TRBJ2-7	CASSQVARAYEQYF	TGTGCCAGCAGCCAAGTTGCGAGGGCCTACGAGCAGTACTTC
TRBV7-2	TRBD1	NA	TRBJ2-1	CASSSGAGTVTNEQFF	TGTGCCAGCAGCTCAGGAGCCGGGACAGTCACCAATGAGCAGTTCTTC
TRBV20-1	NA	NA	TRBJ1-2	CSAQGPGTYGYTF	TGCAGTGCCCAGGGGCCGGGGACCTATGGCTACACCTTC
TRBV4-1	NA	few	TRBJ2-7	CASSQDVARSLYEQYF	TGCGCCAGCAGCCAAGATGTAGCCAGAAGCCTCTACGAGCAGTACTTC
TRBV5-6	NA	NA	TRBJ2-4	CASSLTGIAKNIQYF	TGTGCCAGCAGCTTGACTGGTATAGCCAAAAACATTCAGTACTTC
TRBV6-2/TRBV6-3	TRBD2	few	TRBJ2-7	CASSRGGAADEQYF	TGTGCCAGCAGTCGCGGGGGAGCCGCCGACGAGCAGTACTTC
TRBV12-3/TRBV12-4	NA	many	TRBJ2-2	CASRPVRGLGTGELFF	TGTGCCAGCAGGCCTGTCCGGGGGCTGGGCACCGGGGAGCTGTTTTTT
TRBV24-1	TRBD2	few	TRBJ2-7	CATKADPGGTYEQYF	TGTGCCACCAAAGCCGATCCGGGGGGGACCTACGAGCAGTACTTC
TRBV12-5	NA	once	TRBJ2-7	CASGLITSREQYF	TGTGCTAGTGGTTTGATTACTAGCCGTGAGCAGTACTTC
TRBV15	NA	few	TRBJ2-5	CATSRVPGGRRQETQYF	TGTGCCACCAGCAGAGTTCCCGGCGGGCGACGACAAGAGACCCAGTACTTC
TRBV6-5	NA	many	TRBJ1-1	CASTSEYRGATEAFF	TGTGCCAGCACCTCGGAATATCGGGGGGCCACTGAAGCTTTCTTT
TRBV6-2/TRBV6-3	NA	few	TRBJ2-2	CASSTSGRTTTGELFF	TGTGCCAGCAGTACCTCCGGGCGCACTACCACCGGGGAGCTGTTTTTT
TRBV12-3/TRBV12-4	NA	many	TRBJ1-1	CASSLRGGGTEAFF	TGCGCCAGCAGCTTGAGAGGAGGGGGCACTGAAGCTTTCTTT
TRBV29-1	NA	NA	TRBJ2-2	CSVGSGYTGELFF	TGCAGCGTTGGTAGCGGATACACCGGGGAGCTGTTTTTT
TRBV2	NA	few	TRBJ2-1	CAKEGGSYNEQFF	TGTGCCAAGGAGGGGGGCTCCTACAATGAGCAGTTCTTC
TRBV2	TRBD1	NA	TRBJ2-5	CASSEGTGRWETQYF	TGTGCCAGCAGTGAGGGGACAGGGAGATGGGAGACCCAGTACTTC
TRBV6-2/TRBV6-3	NA	NA	TRBJ2-2	CASSDYPGELFF	TGTGCCAGCAGTGACTACCCCGGGGAGCTGTTTTTT
TRBV25-1	NA	NA	TRBJ1-1	CASRGLTTGGEAFF	TGTGCCAGCAGGGGACTTACGACTGGGGGTGAAGCTTTCTTT
TRBV6-1	TRBD1	few	TRBJ2-1	CASSQRTGVYEQFF	TGTGCCAGCTCCCAGAGGACAGGGGTATATGAGCAGTTCTTC
TRBV2	NA	NA	TRBJ2-2	CASCEGNTGELFF	TGTGCCAGCTGTGAGGGGAACACCGGGGAGCTGTTTTTT
TRBV6-5	TRBD1	NA	TRBJ1-2	CASSWDRVDGGYTF	TGTGCCAGCAGTTGGGACAGGGTGGATGGGGGCTACACCTTC
TRBV27	TRBD1	NA	TRBJ1-6	CASSLYVGGTGSSPLHF	TGTGCCAGCAGTTTATATGTAGGCGGGACAGGAAGTTCACCCCTCCACTTT